The clone carrying this T cell receptor beta chain has only one observation. Antigen unknown. PBMC-derived CD4+ and CD8+ T cells were sorted. Germline V gene lookup returns CDR1 SNHLY and CDR2 FYNNEI. V was cut by 3 bases and J by 1 base, with 12 bases left in between. The CDR3 contains 15 residues. This sample is part of a study of CD8+ T cells in alopecia areata. Findings of the study overall: Scalp specimens additionally yield sequences from normal skin's resident alphabeta T cells. Compared with normal scalp, lesional scalp had higher clonality and more expanded CD8+ clones.

Extraction and reverse transcription of RNA yielded cDNA as the sequencing template. Sequencing was performed with immunoSEQ multiplex PCR; in TCRdb, only in-frame clones are kept and a portion is missing. Altogether some 100,000 clones are present, 55% to 70% being singletons, with the ten largest covering about 3%. The clonotype comes from a human donor in good health. Sequenced sample: CD4+ T cells sorted from blood. The chain recombines TRBV2 with TRBJ1-1; possibly TRBD1 for D (6 bases). CDR3 nucleotide sequence: TGTGCCAGCAGTGACAGGGAGACAGGGAACACTGAAGCTTTCTTT. Translating it yields CASSDRETGNTEAFF.